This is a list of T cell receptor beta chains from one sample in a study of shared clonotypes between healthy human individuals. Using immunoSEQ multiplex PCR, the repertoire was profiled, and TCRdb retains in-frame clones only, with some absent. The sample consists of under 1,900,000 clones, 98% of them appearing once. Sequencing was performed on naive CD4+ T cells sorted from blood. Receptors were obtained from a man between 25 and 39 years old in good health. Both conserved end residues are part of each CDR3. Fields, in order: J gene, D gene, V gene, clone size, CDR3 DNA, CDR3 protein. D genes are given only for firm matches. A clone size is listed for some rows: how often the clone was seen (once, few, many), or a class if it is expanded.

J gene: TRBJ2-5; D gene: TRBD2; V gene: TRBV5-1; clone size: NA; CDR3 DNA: TGCGCCAGCGAGAAAGGGACTAGAGGTCAAGAGACCCAGTACTTC; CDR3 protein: CASEKGTRGQETQYF
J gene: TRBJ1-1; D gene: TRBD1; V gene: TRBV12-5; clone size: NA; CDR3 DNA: TGTGCTAGTGGATCACAGGGGGGTACTGAAGCTTTCTTT; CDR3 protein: CASGSQGGTEAFF
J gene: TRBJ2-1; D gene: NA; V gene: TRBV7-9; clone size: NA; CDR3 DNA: TGTGCCAGCACCATGACACGTTCCTACAATGAGCAGTTCTTC; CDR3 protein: CASTMTRSYNEQFF
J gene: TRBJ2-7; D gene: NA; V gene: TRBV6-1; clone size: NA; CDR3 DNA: TGTGCCAGCTGCAGGGATTCCTACGAGCAGTACTTC; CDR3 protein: CASCRDSYEQYF
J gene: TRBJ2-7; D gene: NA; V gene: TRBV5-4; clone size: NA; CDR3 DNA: TGTGCCAGCAGCTTGAAAAATAAGTCCTACGAGCAGTACTTC; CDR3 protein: CASSLKNKSYEQYF
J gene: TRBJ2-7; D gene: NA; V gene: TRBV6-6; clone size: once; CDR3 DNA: TGTGCCAGCAGTTCCGACAGCTCCTACGAGCAGTACTTC; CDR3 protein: CASSSDSSYEQYF
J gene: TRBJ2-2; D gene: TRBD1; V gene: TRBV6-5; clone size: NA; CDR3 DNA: TGTGCCAGCAGTTATTTGACAGGGCGAACGACCGGGGAGCTGTTTTTT; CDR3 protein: CASSYLTGRTTGELFF
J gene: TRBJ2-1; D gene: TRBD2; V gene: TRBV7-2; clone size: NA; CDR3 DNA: TGTGCCAGCAGCCCCTCCTTAGCGGGAGGTTACAATGAGCAGTTCTTC; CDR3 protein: CASSPSLAGGYNEQFF
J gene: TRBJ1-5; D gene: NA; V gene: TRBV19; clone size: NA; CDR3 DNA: TGTGCCAGTAGGGGTTTGGGTAACAATCAGCCCCAGCATTTT; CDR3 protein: CASRGLGNNQPQHF
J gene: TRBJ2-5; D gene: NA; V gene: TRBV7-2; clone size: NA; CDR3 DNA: TGTGCCAGCAGCTTATGGTTAGATACCGGGGTCCAACGACAAGAGACCCAGTACTTC; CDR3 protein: CASSLWLDTGVQRQETQYF
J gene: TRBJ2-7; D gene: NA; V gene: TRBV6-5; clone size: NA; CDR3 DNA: TGTGCCAGCAGTTACCTCAGATCCTACGAGCAGTACTTC; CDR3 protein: CASSYLRSYEQYF
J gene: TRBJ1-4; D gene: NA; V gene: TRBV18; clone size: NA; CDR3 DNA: TGTGCCAGCTCACCCATTTCGGGATTGGGTTCTGAACTGTTTTTT; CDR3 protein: CASSPISGLGSELFF
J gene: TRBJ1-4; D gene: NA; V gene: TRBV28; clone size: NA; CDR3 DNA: TGTGCCAGCAGTTTGCCAGCTAATGAAAAACTGTTTTTT; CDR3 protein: CASSLPANEKLFF
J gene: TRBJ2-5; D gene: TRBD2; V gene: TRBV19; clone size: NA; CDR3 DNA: TGTGCCAGTAGTATAGGGCCGACTAGCAACCAAGCGACCCAGTACTTC; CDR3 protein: CASSIGPTSNQATQYF
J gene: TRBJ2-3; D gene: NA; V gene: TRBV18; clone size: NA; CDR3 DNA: TGTGCCAGCTCACCAGGGGGAGATACGCAGTATTTT; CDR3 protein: CASSPGGDTQYF
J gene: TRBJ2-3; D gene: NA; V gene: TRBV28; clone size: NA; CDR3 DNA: TGTGCCAGCAGTCCCAGGGGAGGGCCAGATACGCAGTATTTT; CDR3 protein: CASSPRGGPDTQYF
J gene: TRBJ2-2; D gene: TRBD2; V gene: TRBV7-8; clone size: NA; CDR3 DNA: TGTGCCAGCAGCTTAGCTAGCGGGAAGTTAACCGGGGAGCTGTTTTTT; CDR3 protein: CASSLASGKLTGELFF
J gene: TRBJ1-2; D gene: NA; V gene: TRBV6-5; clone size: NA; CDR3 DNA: TGTGCCAGCAGTTACTCGAGAATCAGCTTGGCTGTGGGCTACACCTTC; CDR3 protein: CASSYSRISLAVGYTF
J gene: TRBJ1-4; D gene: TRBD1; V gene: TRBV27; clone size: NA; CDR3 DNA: TGTGCCAGCAGTTTAGGAGGCGGGACAGGGGGTGAAAAACTGTTTTTT; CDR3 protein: CASSLGGGTGGEKLFF
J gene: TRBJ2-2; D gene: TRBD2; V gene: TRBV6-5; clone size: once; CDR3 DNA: TGTGCCAGCAGACTACTACTAGCGGGCCCCGGGGAGCTGTTTTTT; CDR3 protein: CASRLLLAGPGELFF
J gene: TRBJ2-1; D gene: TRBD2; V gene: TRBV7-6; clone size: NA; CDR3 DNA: TGTGCCAGCAGCTTAGAACTAGCGTCCTACAATGAGCAGTTCTTC; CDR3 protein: CASSLELASYNEQFF
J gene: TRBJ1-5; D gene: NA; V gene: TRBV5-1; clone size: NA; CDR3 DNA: TGCGCCAGCAGCTTGGGTGTTGAGCAGCCCCAGCATTTT; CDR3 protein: CASSLGVEQPQHF
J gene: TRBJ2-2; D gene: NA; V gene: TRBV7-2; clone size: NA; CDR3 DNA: TGTGCCAGCAGAAAGCCAGGGGAGCGCACCGGGGAGCTGTTTTTT; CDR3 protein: CASRKPGERTGELFF
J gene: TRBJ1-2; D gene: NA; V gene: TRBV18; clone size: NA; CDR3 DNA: TGTGCCAGCTCACCAATTCCTCGGACCTATGGCTACACCTTC; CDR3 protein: CASSPIPRTYGYTF
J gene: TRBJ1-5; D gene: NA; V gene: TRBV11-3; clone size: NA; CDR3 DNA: TGTGCCAGCAGCTTAGTTATCTCGGGGCAAAGCAATCAGCCCCAGCATTTT; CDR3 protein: CASSLVISGQSNQPQHF
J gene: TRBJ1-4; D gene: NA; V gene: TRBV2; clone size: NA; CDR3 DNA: TGTGCCAGCAGCATCGAACAGGGCAGGGAAGAAAAACTGTTTTTT; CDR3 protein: CASSIEQGREEKLFF
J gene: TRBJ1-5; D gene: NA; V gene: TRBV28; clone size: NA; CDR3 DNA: TGTGCCAGCAGTGTCATTATCAGGCCCCAGCATTTT; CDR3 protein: CASSVIIRPQHF
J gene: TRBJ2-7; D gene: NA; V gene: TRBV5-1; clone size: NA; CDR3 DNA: TGCGCCAGCGGGCAGGGGGGCTCCTACGAGCAGTACTTC; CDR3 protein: CASGQGGSYEQYF
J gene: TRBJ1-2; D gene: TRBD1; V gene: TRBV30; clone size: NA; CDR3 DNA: TGTGCCTGGACGGCTCCCGGGACAGATTATAAGGGCTACACCTTC; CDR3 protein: CAWTAPGTDYKGYTF
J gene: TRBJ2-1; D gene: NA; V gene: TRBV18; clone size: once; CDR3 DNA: TGTGCCAGCTCACCACAGGGGGCCTACAATGAGCAGTTCTTC; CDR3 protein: CASSPQGAYNEQFF
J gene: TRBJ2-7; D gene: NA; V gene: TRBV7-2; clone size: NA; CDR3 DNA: TGTGCCAGCAGCGAATCCTACGAGCAGTACTTC; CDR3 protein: CASSESYEQYF
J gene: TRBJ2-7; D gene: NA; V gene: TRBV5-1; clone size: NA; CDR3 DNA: TGCGCCAGCAGCTTGGGGGGTGCCGTCTACGAGCAGTACTTC; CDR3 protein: CASSLGGAVYEQYF
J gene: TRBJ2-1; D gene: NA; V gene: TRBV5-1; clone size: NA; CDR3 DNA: TGCGCCAGCAGCTTGGACGTGAGCTCCTACAATGAGCAGTTCTTC; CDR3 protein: CASSLDVSSYNEQFF
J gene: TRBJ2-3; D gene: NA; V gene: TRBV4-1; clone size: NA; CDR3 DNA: TGCGCCAGCAGCCAAGGACAGGTTAGCACAGATACGCAGTATTTT; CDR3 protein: CASSQGQVSTDTQYF
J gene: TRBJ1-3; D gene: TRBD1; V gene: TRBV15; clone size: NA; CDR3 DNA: TGTGCCACCAGCGGCGGGACAGGGGCTGGAAACACCATATATTTT; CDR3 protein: CATSGGTGAGNTIYF
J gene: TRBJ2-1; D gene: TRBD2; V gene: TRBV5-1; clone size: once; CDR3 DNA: TGCGCCAGCAGCCTTCCCCGAAGGACTAGCGGGAGGGCCTCAACCTACAATGAGCAGTTCTTC; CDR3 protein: CASSLPRRTSGRASTYNEQFF
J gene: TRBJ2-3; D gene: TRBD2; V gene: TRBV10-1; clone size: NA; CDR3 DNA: TGCGCCAGCAGTGGAGGGGCTTCCTGGACTAGCGGATTTAGCACAGATACGCAGTATTTT; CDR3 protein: CASSGGASWTSGFSTDTQYF
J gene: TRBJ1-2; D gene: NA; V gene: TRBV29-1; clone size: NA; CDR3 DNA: TGCAGCGTTGTACAGGGAAACTATGGCTACACCTTC; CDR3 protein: CSVVQGNYGYTF
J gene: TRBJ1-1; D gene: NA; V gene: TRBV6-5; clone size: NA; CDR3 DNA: TGTGCCAGCAGCACAGGCCCCAGGGAAGCTTTCTTT; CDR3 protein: CASSTGPREAFF
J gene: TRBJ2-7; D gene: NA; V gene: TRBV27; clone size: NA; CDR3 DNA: TGTGCCAGCAGTCTGGGACGCCACTCCTACGAGCAGTACTTC; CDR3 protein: CASSLGRHSYEQYF
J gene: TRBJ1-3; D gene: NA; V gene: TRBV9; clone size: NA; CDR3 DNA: TGTGCCAGCAGCTCCGGACAGACTGGAAACACCATATATTTT; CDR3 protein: CASSSGQTGNTIYF
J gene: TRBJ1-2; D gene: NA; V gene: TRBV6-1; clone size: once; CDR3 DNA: TGTGCCAGCAGTGAATTTTTGGGGACGTATGGCTACACCTTC; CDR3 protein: CASSEFLGTYGYTF
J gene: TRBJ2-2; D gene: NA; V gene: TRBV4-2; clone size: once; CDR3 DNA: TGTGCCAGCAGCCAAGACCTAGAGGGAACCGGGGAGCTGTTTTTT; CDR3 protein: CASSQDLEGTGELFF
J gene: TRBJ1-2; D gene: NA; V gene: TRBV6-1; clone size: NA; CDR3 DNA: TGTGCCAGCAGTCAGGGGCAATATGGCTACACCTTC; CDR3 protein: CASSQGQYGYTF
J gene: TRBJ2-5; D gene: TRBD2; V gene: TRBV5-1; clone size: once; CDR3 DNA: TGCGCCAGCAGCTTGACGGGAGGGAGTAAAGAGACCCAGTACTTC; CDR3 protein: CASSLTGGSKETQYF
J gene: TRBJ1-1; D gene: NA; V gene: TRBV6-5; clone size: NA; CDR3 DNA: TGTGCCAGCAGTTACGGGGGGCGGGTCACTGAAGCTTTCTTT; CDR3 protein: CASSYGGRVTEAFF
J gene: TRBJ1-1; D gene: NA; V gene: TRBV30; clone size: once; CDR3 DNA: TGTGCCTGGAGCTGGCAGAGGAACACTGAAGCTTTCTTT; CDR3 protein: CAWSWQRNTEAFF
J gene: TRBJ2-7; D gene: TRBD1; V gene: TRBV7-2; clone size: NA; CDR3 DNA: TGTGCCAGCAGCCTACGGGACAGTGCCTACGAGCAGTACTTC; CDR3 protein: CASSLRDSAYEQYF
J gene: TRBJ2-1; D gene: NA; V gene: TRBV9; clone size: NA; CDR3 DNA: TGTGCCAGCAGCATCACGGCTAGCCGACTGTACAATGAGCAGTTCTTC; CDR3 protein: CASSITASRLYNEQFF
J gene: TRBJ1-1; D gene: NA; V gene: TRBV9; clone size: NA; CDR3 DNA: TGTGCCAGCAGGAGGGACTCGAACACTGAAGCTTTCTTT; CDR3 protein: CASRRDSNTEAFF
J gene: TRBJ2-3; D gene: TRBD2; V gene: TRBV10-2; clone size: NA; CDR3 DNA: TGCGCCAGCAGTGTGCTAGCGGGCAGCACAGATACGCAGTATTTT; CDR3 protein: CASSVLAGSTDTQYF
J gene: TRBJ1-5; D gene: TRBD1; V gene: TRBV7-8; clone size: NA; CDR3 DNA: TGTGCCAGCAGCTTAGGGACAGGGGGCAATCAGCCCCAGCATTTT; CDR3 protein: CASSLGTGGNQPQHF